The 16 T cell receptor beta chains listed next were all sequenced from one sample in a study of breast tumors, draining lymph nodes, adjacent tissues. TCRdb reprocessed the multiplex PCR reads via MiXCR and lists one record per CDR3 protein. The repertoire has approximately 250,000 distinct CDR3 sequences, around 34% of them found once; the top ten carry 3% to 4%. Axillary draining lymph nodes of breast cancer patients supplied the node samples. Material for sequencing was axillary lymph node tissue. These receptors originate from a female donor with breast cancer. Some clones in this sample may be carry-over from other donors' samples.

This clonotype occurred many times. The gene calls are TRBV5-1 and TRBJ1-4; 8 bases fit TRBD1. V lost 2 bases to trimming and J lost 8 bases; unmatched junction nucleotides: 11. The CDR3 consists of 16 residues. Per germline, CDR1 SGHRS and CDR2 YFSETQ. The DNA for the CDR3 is TGCGCCAGCAGCTTAAGTCCGGGGCAGGGGGCGGAAAAACTGTTTTTT. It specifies CASSLSPGQGAEKLFF.

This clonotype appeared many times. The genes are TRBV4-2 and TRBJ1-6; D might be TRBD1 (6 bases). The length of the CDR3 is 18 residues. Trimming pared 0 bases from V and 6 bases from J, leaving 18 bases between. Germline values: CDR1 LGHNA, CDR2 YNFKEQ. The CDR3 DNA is TGTGCCAGCAGCCAAGATCCTCCGACAGGTACTCGTAATTCACCCCTCCACTTT. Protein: CASSQDPPTGTRNSPLHF.

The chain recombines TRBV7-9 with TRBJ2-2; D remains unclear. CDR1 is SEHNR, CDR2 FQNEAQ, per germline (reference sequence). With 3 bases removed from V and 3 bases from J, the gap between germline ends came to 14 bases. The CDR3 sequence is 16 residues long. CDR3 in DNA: TGTGCCAGCAGCTTTCCTCCGAATCTGGACACCGGGGAGCTGTTTTTT. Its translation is CASSFPPNLDTGELFF.

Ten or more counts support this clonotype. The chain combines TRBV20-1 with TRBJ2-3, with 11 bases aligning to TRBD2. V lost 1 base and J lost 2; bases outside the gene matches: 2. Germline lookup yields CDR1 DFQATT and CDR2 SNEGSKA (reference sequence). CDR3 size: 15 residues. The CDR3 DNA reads TGCAGTGCTAGAGCTAGCGGGGGGCACACAGATACGCAGTATTTT. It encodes CSARASGGHTDTQYF.

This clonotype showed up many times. In nucleotides, the CDR3 is TGTGCCAGCAGCCCAGGGGGTAGTGTCGGAAACACCATATATTTT. Its translation is CASSPGGSVGNTIYF. This chain connects TRBV7-9 to TRBJ1-3; 7 nucleotides match TRBD1. Trimming cost V 5 bases and J 4 bases; bases outside gene matches: 8. CDR3 length: 15 amino acids. Germline CDR1 reads SEHNR; CDR2 reads FQNEAQ (reference sequence).

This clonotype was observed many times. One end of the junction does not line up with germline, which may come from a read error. CDR3 protein: CASSQGGGRTYEQYF. In DNA form, the CDR3 reads TGCGCCAGCAGTCAAGGAGGGGGCCGTACCTACGAGCAGTACTTC. The chain employs TRBV4-1 and TRBJ2-7; D perhaps matches TRBD1 (7 bases). The CDR3 loop spans 15 amino acids. Germline CDR1 reads MGHRA; CDR2 reads YSYEKL.

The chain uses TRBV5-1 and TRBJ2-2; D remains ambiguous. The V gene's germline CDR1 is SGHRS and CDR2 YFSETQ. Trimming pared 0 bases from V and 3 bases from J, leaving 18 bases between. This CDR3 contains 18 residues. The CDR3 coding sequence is TGCGCCAGCAGCTTGGCCGTGGCTGGCTATGGCTACACCGGGGAGCTGTTTTTT. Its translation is CASSLAVAGYGYTGELFF.

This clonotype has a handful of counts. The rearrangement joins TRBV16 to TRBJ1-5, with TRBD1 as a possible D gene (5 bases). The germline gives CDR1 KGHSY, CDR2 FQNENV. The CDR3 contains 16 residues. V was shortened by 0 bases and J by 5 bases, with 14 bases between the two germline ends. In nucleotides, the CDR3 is TGTGCCAGCAGCCAATCGGGGAGGGGAGATTATCAGCCCCAGCATTTT. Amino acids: CASSQSGRGDYQPQHF.

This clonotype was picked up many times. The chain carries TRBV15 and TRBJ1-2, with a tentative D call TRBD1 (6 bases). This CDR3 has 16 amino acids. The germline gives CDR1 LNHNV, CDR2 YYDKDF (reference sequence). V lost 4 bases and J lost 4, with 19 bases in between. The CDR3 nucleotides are TGTGCCACCAGCACTTTTGGGAGGGACATAACCTATGGCTACACCTTC. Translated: CATSTFGRDITYGYTF.

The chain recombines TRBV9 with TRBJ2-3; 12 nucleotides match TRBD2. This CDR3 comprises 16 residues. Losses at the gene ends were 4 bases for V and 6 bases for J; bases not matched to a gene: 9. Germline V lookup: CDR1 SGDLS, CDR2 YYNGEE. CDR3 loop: CASSMLPGTSGDTQYF. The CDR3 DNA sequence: TGTGCCAGCAGCATGCTGCCCGGGACTAGCGGGGATACGCAGTATTTT.

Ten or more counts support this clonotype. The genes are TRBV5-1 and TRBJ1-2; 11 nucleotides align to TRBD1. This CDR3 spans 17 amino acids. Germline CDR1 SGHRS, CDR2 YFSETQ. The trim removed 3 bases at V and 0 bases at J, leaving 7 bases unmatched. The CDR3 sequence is CASSSGQGATANYGYTF. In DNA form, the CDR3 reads TGCGCCAGCAGCTCCGGACAGGGGGCGACAGCTAACTATGGCTACACCTTC.

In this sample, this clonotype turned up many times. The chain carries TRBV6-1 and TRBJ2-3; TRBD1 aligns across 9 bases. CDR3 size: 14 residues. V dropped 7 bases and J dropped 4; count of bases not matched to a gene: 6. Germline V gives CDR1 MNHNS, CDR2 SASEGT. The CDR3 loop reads CASTTGTGSDTQYF. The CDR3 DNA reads TGTGCCAGCACTACCGGGACAGGGTCAGATACGCAGTATTTT.

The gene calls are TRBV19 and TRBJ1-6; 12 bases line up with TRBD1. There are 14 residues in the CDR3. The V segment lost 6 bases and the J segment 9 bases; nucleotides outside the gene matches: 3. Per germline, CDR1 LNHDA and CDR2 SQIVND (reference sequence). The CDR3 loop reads CASSGTGGRSPLHF. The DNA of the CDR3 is TGTGCCAGTAGCGGGACAGGGGGCCGTTCACCCCTCCACTTT. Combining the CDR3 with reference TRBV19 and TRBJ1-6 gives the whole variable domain DGGITQSPKYLFRKEGQNVTLSCEQNLNHDAMYWYRQDPGQGLRLIYYSQIVNDFQKGDIAEGYSVSREKKESFPLTVTSAQKNPTAFYLCASSGTGGRSPLHFGNGTRLTVT.

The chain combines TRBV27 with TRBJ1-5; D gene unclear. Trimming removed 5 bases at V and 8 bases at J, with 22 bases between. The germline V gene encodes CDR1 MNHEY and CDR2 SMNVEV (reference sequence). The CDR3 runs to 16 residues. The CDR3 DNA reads TGTGCCAGCAGTCCTGACGGGTTTTTTGGGCCTGAGCCCCAGCATTTT. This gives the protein CASSPDGFFGPEPQHF.

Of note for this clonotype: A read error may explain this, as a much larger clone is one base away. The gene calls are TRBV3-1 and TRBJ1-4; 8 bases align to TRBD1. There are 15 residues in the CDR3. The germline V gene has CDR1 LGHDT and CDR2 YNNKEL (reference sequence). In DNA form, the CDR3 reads TGTGCCAACAGCCTCCGGACAGGGTGGGAAGAAAAACTGTTTTTT. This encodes CANSLRTGWEEKLFF.

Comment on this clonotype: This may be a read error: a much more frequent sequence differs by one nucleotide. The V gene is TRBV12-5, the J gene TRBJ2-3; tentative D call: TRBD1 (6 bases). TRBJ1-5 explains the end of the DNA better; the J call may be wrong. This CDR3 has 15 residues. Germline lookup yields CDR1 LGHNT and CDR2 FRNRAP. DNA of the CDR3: TGTGCTAGTGGTCCTACTAGCGGGGGCGGGAATACGCAGCATTTT. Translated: CASGPTSGGGNTQHF.